The present T cell receptor (beta chain) was sequenced within a study of T cells in Graves' hyperthyroidism and ophthalmopathy. Clinical symptoms, serum thyroxine, TRAb, thyroid ultrasound and orbital computed tomography informed diagnoses. It was RNA transcripts that yielded the amplified TCR beta CDR3 regions. The HTBI primer set served for first-round RT-PCR of the TCR CDR3. Each CDR3 protein is one row after TCRdb ran MiXCR on the multiplex PCR reads. The data hold a few hundred thousand distinct CDR3 sequences, with roughly 13% observed a single time. At least ten counts were recorded for this clonotype. J lost 4 bases, V lost 1 base, and 12 bases had no gene match. This CDR3 contains 18 residues.

The V and J genes are TRBV12-3 or TRBV12-4 and TRBJ2-5; 10 bases match TRBD2. The material sequenced was blood. The receptor comes from a woman younger than 35 with Graves' hyperthyroidism. CDR3 nucleotide sequence: TGTGCCAGCAGTTTAGGAGGGCGGCTAGCGGGAGTTTCAGAGACCCAGTACTTC. This codes for CASSLGGRLAGVSETQYF.